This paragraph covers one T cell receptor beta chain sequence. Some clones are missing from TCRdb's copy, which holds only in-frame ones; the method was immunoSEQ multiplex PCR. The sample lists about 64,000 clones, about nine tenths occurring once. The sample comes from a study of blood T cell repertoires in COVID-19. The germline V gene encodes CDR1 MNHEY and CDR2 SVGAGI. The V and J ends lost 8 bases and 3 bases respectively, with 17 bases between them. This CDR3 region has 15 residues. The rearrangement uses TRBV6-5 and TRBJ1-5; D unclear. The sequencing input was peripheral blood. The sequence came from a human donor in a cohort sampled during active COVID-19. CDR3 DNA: TGTGCCAGCTCCCGGGCTAGCCGTTTCAATCAGCCCCAGCATTTT. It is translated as CASSRASRFNQPQHF.